This is a list of T cell receptor beta chains from one sample in a study of cytomegalovirus exposure and HLA in healthy donors. TCRdb's copy holds only in-frame clones and misses some; the assay was immunoSEQ multiplex PCR. The sample consists of 150,000 to 200,000 clones, about 85% of them appearing once. Sequenced sample: PBMCs. The receptors derive from a woman in her forties or fifties in good health and CMV-seronegative. CDR3s include the opening cysteine and the closing phenylalanine or tryptophan. A D gene is named only where the DNA matches it firmly. Part of the rows lack a size; the others show once, few, many or a class for expanded clones.

>TRBV7-9|.|.|TRBJ1-2
CASSRGGGSYGYTF
TGTGCCAGCAGCCGCGGGGGGGGATCCTATGGCTACACCTTC
>TRBV15|.|.|TRBJ1-4
CATSSLVQGAGEKLFF
TGTGCCACCAGCAGCCTTGTTCAAGGGGCAGGGGAAAAACTGTTTTTT
>TRBV27|.|.|TRBJ2-1
CASSASLLNEQFF
TGTGCCAGCAGTGCCTCACTCCTCAATGAGCAGTTCTTC
>TRBV6-1|TRBD1|few|TRBJ1-1
CASSERTGVGVNTEAFF
TGTGCCAGCAGTGAAAGGACAGGGGTCGGGGTGAACACTGAAGCTTTCTTT
>TRBV4-3|.|.|TRBJ1-1
CASSQDRSEGGTEAFF
TGCGCCAGCAGCCAAGATCGGAGCGAAGGCGGCACTGAAGCTTTCTTT
>TRBV28|TRBD1|.|TRBJ1-1
CAISTRGTTEAFF
TGTGCCATTTCTACCAGGGGGACCACTGAAGCTTTCTTT
>TRBV7-3|.|.|TRBJ1-1
CASSWTVNTEAFF
TGTGCCAGCAGCTGGACAGTGAACACTGAAGCTTTCTTT
>TRBV10-3|TRBD2|once|TRBJ2-2
CAISDGKGTTNTGELFF
TGTGCCATCAGTGACGGGAAGGGGACTACGAACACCGGGGAGCTGTTTTTT
>TRBV6-5|.|.|TRBJ2-4
CASSSIGGLAKNIQYF
TGTGCCAGCAGTTCCATCGGCGGATTAGCCAAAAACATTCAGTACTTC
>TRBV10-3|.|once|TRBJ1-1
CASSGTTNTEAFF
TGTGCCAGCTCCGGGACAACTAACACTGAAGCTTTCTTT
>TRBV4-3|.|few|TRBJ1-4
CASSQGRTEFNEKLFF
TGCGCCAGCAGCCAAGGAAGGACAGAGTTTAATGAAAAACTGTTTTTT
>TRBV7-2|TRBD1|.|TRBJ1-2
CASSLGMTGGGKDYGYTF
TGTGCCAGCAGCTTAGGAATGACAGGGGGAGGGAAGGACTATGGCTACACCTTC
>TRBV19|.|.|TRBJ2-2
CASSMIQPGELFF
TGTGCCAGTAGTATGATACAGCCCGGGGAGCTGTTTTTT
>TRBV6-5|.|.|TRBJ2-6
CASNAGSGANVLTF
TGTGCCAGCAATGCAGGGTCTGGGGCCAACGTCCTGACTTTC
>TRBV6-6|.|.|TRBJ1-4
CASRPGGGDEKLFF
TGTGCCAGCAGACCAGGCGGGGGGGATGAAAAACTGTTTTTT
>TRBV10-3|.|.|TRBJ1-1
CAISEQSGVLNTEAFF
TGTGCCATCAGTGAGCAATCGGGGGTGTTGAACACTGAAGCTTTCTTT
>TRBV27|TRBD2|.|TRBJ2-7
CASSLAAGKSSYEQYF
TGTGCCAGCAGTTTAGCAGCGGGAAAAAGCTCCTACGAGCAGTACTTC
>TRBV7-9|TRBD1|.|TRBJ1-2
CANSLGTENYGYTF
TGTGCCAACAGCTTAGGGACAGAAAACTATGGCTACACCTTC
>TRBV30|TRBD2|once|TRBJ2-7
CAWSSGSGEQYF
TGTGCCTGGAGTAGCGGGAGTGGCGAGCAGTACTTC
>TRBV27|.|few|TRBJ2-7
CASSWKGEGGYEQYF
TGTGCCAGCAGTTGGAAGGGGGAAGGGGGATACGAGCAGTACTTC
>TRBV7-9|.|.|TRBJ1-2
CASSLVGGDGYTF
TGTGCCAGCAGCTTAGTAGGGGGGGATGGCTACACCTTC
>TRBV6-6|TRBD2|.|TRBJ2-7
CASSPTSDEQYF
TGTGCCAGCTCACCCACTAGCGACGAGCAGTACTTC
>TRBV27|TRBD2|.|TRBJ2-3
CASSFDWRGGPDTQYF
TGTGCCAGCAGTTTTGACTGGCGGGGGGGCCCAGATACGCAGTATTTT
>TRBV5-4|.|.|TRBJ2-7
CASSTGHRGSMPYF
TGTGCCAGCAGCACGGGACATCGGGGTTCTATGCCGTACTTC
>TRBV2|.|.|TRBJ2-4
CASSEVEGALNNIQYF
TGTGCCAGCAGTGAAGTGGAGGGGGCGTTAAACAACATTCAGTACTTC
>TRBV9|.|.|TRBJ1-4
CASSPTGTTLQGKLFF
TGTGCCAGCAGCCCGACCGGGACAACTCTCCAAGGGAAACTGTTTTTT
>TRBV28|.|few|TRBJ2-7
CASSHGASYEQYF
TGTGCCAGCAGCCACGGAGCCTCCTACGAGCAGTACTTC
>TRBV2|.|few|TRBJ1-2
CASSETGREGGYTF
TGTGCCAGCAGTGAAACGGGCAGGGAGGGTGGCTACACCTTC
>TRBV18|.|.|TRBJ1-3
CASSPLERGRNTIYF
TGTGCCAGCTCACCGCTGGAGCGAGGGCGGAACACCATATATTTT
>TRBV7-9|.|.|TRBJ1-4
CASSLAAANEKLFF
TGTGCCAGCAGCTTAGCGGCAGCTAATGAAAAACTGTTTTTT
>TRBV6-1|TRBD2|.|TRBJ2-3
CASSAIAGGATDTQYF
TGTGCCAGCAGTGCAATAGCGGGAGGAGCCACAGATACGCAGTATTTT
>TRBV29-1|.|.|TRBJ2-1
CSVGPGSYNEQFF
TGCAGCGTTGGTCCGGGCTCCTACAATGAGCAGTTCTTC
>TRBV6-5|TRBD1|.|TRBJ1-2
CASSGTGRGNYGYTF
TGTGCCAGCAGTGGGACAGGGAGGGGAAACTATGGCTACACCTTC
>TRBV29-1|.|.|TRBJ2-1
CSVDGGQINEQFF
TGCAGCGTTGATGGCGGGCAGATCAATGAGCAGTTCTTC
>TRBV7-2|.|.|TRBJ2-5
CASSLRGRQETQYF
TGTGCCAGCAGCTTAAGGGGGAGACAAGAGACCCAGTACTTC
>TRBV6-5|TRBD1|.|TRBJ2-7
CASKLQGTYEQYF
TGTGCCAGCAAACTACAGGGGACCTACGAGCAGTACTTC
>TRBV7-8|TRBD2|.|TRBJ2-1
CASSSTSGGGNEQFF
TGTGCCAGCAGTTCCACTAGCGGGGGTGGGAATGAGCAGTTCTTC
>TRBV28|.|.|TRBJ1-5
CASGGSGNQPQHF
TGTGCCAGCGGAGGGTCAGGGAATCAGCCCCAGCATTTT
>TRBV7-9|.|.|TRBJ1-2
CASSLAGALGGYTF
TGTGCCAGCAGCTTAGCGGGGGCCCTGGGGGGCTACACCTTC
>TRBV5-1|.|.|TRBJ1-4
CASSPRLATNEKLFF
TGCGCCAGCAGTCCCAGACTCGCAACTAATGAAAAACTGTTTTTT
>TRBV2|.|few|TRBJ1-4
CASIRGINEKLFF
TGTGCCAGCATTCGGGGTATAAATGAAAAACTGTTTTTT
>TRBV19|.|.|TRBJ1-2
CASSISQGYDGYTF
TGTGCCAGTAGTATTTCACAGGGTTATGACGGCTACACCTTC
>TRBV7-2|.|.|TRBJ1-5
CASSSGHLFNQPQHF
TGTGCCAGCAGCTCCGGTCACCTTTTCAATCAGCCCCAGCATTTT
>TRBV2|TRBD1|.|TRBJ1-1
CASIPGQVRWAFF
TGTGCCAGCATTCCTGGACAGGTTCGGTGGGCTTTCTTT
>TRBV6-1|TRBD2|.|TRBJ2-1
CASSDLPGTSGYNEQFF
TGTGCCAGCAGTGACCTCCCCGGGACTAGCGGTTACAATGAGCAGTTCTTC
>TRBV6-1|.|.|TRBJ2-7
CASRIGSRNYEQYF
TGTGCCAGCAGAATAGGTTCGCGAAACTACGAGCAGTACTTC
>TRBV7-9|.|few|TRBJ2-6
CASSQGQLGSGANVLTF
TGTGCCAGCAGCCAAGGACAGCTGGGCTCTGGGGCCAACGTCCTGACTTTC
>TRBV7-2|.|.|TRBJ1-5
CASSRDIGYQPQHF
TGTGCCAGCAGCCGGGACATCGGGTATCAGCCCCAGCATTTT
>TRBV9|.|.|TRBJ2-1
CASSPQGREQFF
TGTGCCAGCAGCCCTCAGGGCCGTGAGCAGTTCTTC
>TRBV7-2|.|.|TRBJ2-7
CASSRATYEQYF
TGTGCCAGCAGCCGCGCGACCTACGAGCAGTACTTC
>TRBV28|TRBD1|.|TRBJ1-5
CASSTGGDQPQHF
TGTGCCAGCAGTACAGGGGGTGATCAGCCCCAGCATTTT
>TRBV5-1|TRBD2|.|TRBJ2-3
CASSGLTSGGTDTQYF
TGCGCCAGCAGCGGCCTGACTAGCGGGGGCACAGATACGCAGTATTTT
>TRBV27|TRBD2|few|TRBJ2-1
CASSLAGGRDEQFF
TGTGCCAGCAGCTTAGCGGGAGGCCGAGATGAGCAGTTCTTC
>TRBV9|.|.|TRBJ1-5
CASSAGAQSNQPQHF
TGTGCCAGCAGCGCCGGAGCTCAGAGCAATCAGCCCCAGCATTTT
>TRBV7-9|.|.|TRBJ2-3
CASSFNGRRAGNTDTQYF
TGTGCCAGCAGCTTCAACGGACGGAGGGCCGGAAACACAGATACGCAGTATTTT
>TRBV5-1|.|.|TRBJ2-6
CASQESLSGANVLTF
TGCGCCAGTCAAGAGTCCCTCTCTGGGGCCAACGTCCTGACTTTC
>TRBV7-9|.|.|TRBJ1-5
CASSLGRNSNQPQHF
TGTGCCAGCAGCTTGGGGCGTAATAGCAATCAGCCCCAGCATTTT
>TRBV4-3|.|few|TRBJ2-1
CASSQDGLFNNEQFF
TGCGCCAGCAGTCAAGATGGACTATTTAACAATGAGCAGTTCTTC